The 16 T cell receptor beta chains given below trace back to one sample, sequenced in a study of T cell responses to AZD1222 COVID-19 vaccine. Assay used: immunoSEQ multiplex PCR; TCRdb lists only in-frame clones, some missing. The top ten hold around 5.8% of the sample, which has approximately 80,000 clones, about 87% seen once. This sample comprised peripheral blood, obtained on day 0 of AZD1222 vaccination. The origin of the receptors is an adult in good health.

V gene TRBV4-2 combines with J gene TRBJ2-4, with a possible D match to TRBD1 (6 bases). The CDR3 contains 14 residues. CDR1 and CDR2 (germline): LGHNA, YNFKEQ. The V gene lost 6 bases and the J gene lost 4 bases, with 13 bases spanning the gap. CDR3 protein: CASSWGQKKNIQYF. DNA of the CDR3: TGTGCCAGCAGTTGGGGGCAGAAAAAAAACATTCAGTACTTC.

The chain employs TRBV5-1 and TRBJ2-7; TRBD2 aligns across 12 bases. In germline, CDR1 is SGHRS, CDR2 YFSETQ. The CDR3 loop spans 17 amino acids. With 2 bases clipped from V and 6 bases from J, the junction kept 12 bases outside the gene matches. The CDR3: CASSFYLTSGGMVEQYF. CDR3 nucleotide sequence: TGCGCCAGCAGCTTCTACCTGACTAGCGGGGGTATGGTCGAGCAGTACTTC.

The rearrangement joins TRBV19 to TRBJ1-4; D gene unclear. The CDR3 totals 16 residues. Germline loops: CDR1 LNHDA, CDR2 SQIVND (reference sequence). The V gene lost 5 bases and the J gene lost 8 bases, with 21 bases spanning the gap. The CDR3 loop reads CASSPSGQWLNEKLFF. In DNA, the CDR3 is TGTGCCAGTAGTCCATCGGGCCAGTGGTTAAACGAAAAACTGTTTTTT.

The chain is built from TRBV6-1 and TRBJ1-2; D is undetermined. The germline V gene has CDR1 MNHNS and CDR2 SASEGT. V lost 0 bases and J 4 bases, leaving 9 bases between the germline ends. The CDR3 is made up of 14 amino acids. CDR3: CASSEARQGYGYTF. In DNA form, the CDR3 reads TGTGCCAGCAGTGAAGCCCGACAAGGCTATGGCTACACCTTC.

The rearrangement joins TRBV4-2 to TRBJ1-6; D gene unclear. This CDR3 is built from 19 residues. Trimming took 7 bases from V and 3 from J, leaving 25 bases between them. Germline V gene sequence: CDR1 LGHNA, CDR2 YNFKEQ. The CDR3 spells CASNQPRSSAAGYNSPLHF. The CDR3 DNA sequence: TGTGCCAGCAACCAGCCAAGAAGTTCTGCGGCAGGCTATAATTCACCCCTCCACTTT.

The V call is TRBV27, the J call TRBJ1-1; D may be TRBD1 (6 bases). The CDR3 is made up of 14 amino acids. V was pared by 4 bases and J by 6 bases, with 15 bases between. Germline loops: CDR1 MNHEY, CDR2 SMNVEV (reference sequence). The CDR3 region is CASSSPGGGPEAFF. The CDR3 coding sequence is TGTGCCAGCAGTTCCCCCGGGGGGGGGCCTGAAGCTTTCTTT.

This chain links TRBV5-5 with TRBJ2-2; maybe TRBD2 (7 bases). The CDR3 contains 17 residues. V was pared by 10 bases and J by 5 bases, with 27 bases between. Germline lookup yields CDR1 SGHKS and CDR2 YYEKEE (reference sequence). The CDR3 DNA reads TGTGCCTCACACTCGGGGGGCTGGAGCAGGAATACCGGGGAGCTGTTTTTT. As protein: CASHSGGWSRNTGELFF.

V is TRBV10-3 and J is TRBJ2-2, with 7 bases that match TRBD1. CDR1 is ENHRY, CDR2 SYGVKD, per germline. The CDR3 is 14 amino acids. V gave up 6 bases and J gave up 1 base; unmatched junction bases: 2. Here the CDR3 reads CAISGDRNTGELFF. CDR3 DNA sequence: TGTGCCATCAGCGGGGACAGGAACACCGGGGAGCTGTTTTTT.

This chain uses TRBV7-2 with TRBJ2-5; D unresolved. In germline, CDR1 is SGHTA, CDR2 FQGNSA. The germline V and J ends were trimmed by 4 bases and 5 bases, with 8 bases remaining between them. There are 12 residues in the CDR3. CDR3 coding DNA: TGTGCCAGCAGCTCTTATGGGGAGACCCAGTACTTC. It encodes CASSSYGETQYF.

The DNA of the CDR3 is TGTGCCAGCAGTACCGGGACACACATAGCTTATAATTCACCCCTCCACTTT. Its translation is CASSTGTHIAYNSPLHF. This chain connects TRBV27 to TRBJ1-6; the D gene is possibly TRBD1 (6 bases). The CDR3 spans 17 residues. V lost 5 bases to trimming and J lost 4 bases, with 18 bases between them. Germline loops: CDR1 MNHEY, CDR2 SMNVEV (reference sequence).

The chain joins TRBV27 to TRBJ2-1; TRBD2 aligns across 13 bases. The CDR3 runs 18 residues. The J segment lost 4 bases and the V segment lost 6 bases, leaving 12 bases of the junction unmatched. CDR1 is MNHEY and CDR2 is SMNVEV in the germline V gene (reference sequence). CDR3 amino acids: CASSRTSGGQLPYNEQFF. CDR3 sequence (DNA): TGTGCCAGCAGCAGGACTAGCGGGGGCCAACTACCTTACAATGAGCAGTTCTTC.

The chain has TRBV7-6 and TRBJ1-5; D is uncertain. From germline, CDR1 is SGHVS and CDR2 FNYEAQ. V was shortened by 3 bases and J by 6 bases, with 9 bases between the two germline ends. The CDR3 is 13 amino acids. CDR3 in amino acids: CASSFGPLQPQHF. The CDR3 DNA sequence: TGTGCCAGCAGCTTTGGCCCGCTTCAGCCCCAGCATTTT.

This chain connects TRBV28 to TRBJ2-6, with 10 bases aligning to TRBD1. The CDR3 has 16 amino acids. J lost 4 bases, V lost 10 bases, and 10 bases had no gene match. Germline V gene lookup returns CDR1 MDHEN and CDR2 SYDVKM. CDR3 DNA: TGTGCCACCGTTGGGGACAGGGGTCTGGGGGCCAACGTCCTGACTTTC. This gives the protein CATVGDRGLGANVLTF.

The chain combines TRBV7-3 with TRBJ2-2; a possible D gene is TRBD2 (6 bases). The germline gives CDR1 SGHTA, CDR2 FQGTGA. The CDR3 loop spans 15 amino acids. V was trimmed by 2 bases and J by 1 base, leaving 8 bases between them. The DNA for the CDR3 is TGTGCCAGCAGCTTAGGCGGGGAGAACACCGGGGAGCTGTTTTTT. The encoded protein is CASSLGGENTGELFF.

The CDR3 spells CASSTQYNEKLFF. The CDR3 region has the DNA TGTGCCAGCTCTACACAGTATAATGAAAAACTGTTTTTT. The chain recombines TRBV18 with TRBJ1-4; D is unresolved. The CDR3 consists of 13 residues. The germline V and J ends were trimmed by 6 bases and 4 bases, with 9 bases remaining between them. The germline V gene encodes CDR1 KGHSH and CDR2 LQKENI.

The chain is built from TRBV13 and TRBJ2-4, with D tentatively TRBD2 (6 bases). CDR3 length equals 13 residues. CDR1 is PRHDT and CDR2 is FYEKMQ in the germline V gene (reference sequence). Trimming pared 7 bases from V and 6 bases from J, leaving 13 bases between. CDR3 sequence: CASNRLGGNIQYF. CDR3 nucleotide sequence: TGTGCCAGCAACCGACTAGGAGGAAACATTCAGTACTTC.